The present T cell receptor (beta chain) was sequenced within a study of blood T cell repertoires in COVID-19. The CDR3 length is 13 residues. Trimming removed 6 bases at V and 7 bases at J, with 13 bases between. The repertoire was sequenced with immunoSEQ multiplex PCR; TCRdb's copy has only in-frame clones and lacks some. Counted here are around 60,000 clones, about nine tenths occurring once; the ten biggest clones make up 1% to 1.5%. This chain links TRBV12-3 or TRBV12-4 with TRBJ2-1, with D possibly being TRBD1 (6 bases). Sequencing used peripheral blood. The clonotype was recovered from a woman aged 80 or over with acute or convalescent COVID-19. CDR3 in DNA: TGTGCCAGCAGCTTTGCCAGGGGAAATGAGCAGTTCTTC. It encodes CASSFARGNEQFF.